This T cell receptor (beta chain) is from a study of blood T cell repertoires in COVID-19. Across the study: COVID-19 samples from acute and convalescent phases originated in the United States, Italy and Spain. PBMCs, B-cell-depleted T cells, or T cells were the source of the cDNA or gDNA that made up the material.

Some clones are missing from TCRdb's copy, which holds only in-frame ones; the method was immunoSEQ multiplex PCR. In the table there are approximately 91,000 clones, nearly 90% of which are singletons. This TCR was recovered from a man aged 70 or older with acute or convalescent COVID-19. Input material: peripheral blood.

CDR3 DNA sequence: TGCAGTGCTGATACAGGGCATGAGCAGTTCTTC. Its translation: CSADTGHEQFF. The rearrangement uses TRBV20-1 and TRBJ2-1, with D possibly being TRBD1 (6 bases). CDR1 DFQATT and CDR2 SNEGSKA come from the germline V gene (reference sequence). CDR3 length equals 11 residues. V was clipped by 5 bases and J by 8 bases, with 10 bases between them.